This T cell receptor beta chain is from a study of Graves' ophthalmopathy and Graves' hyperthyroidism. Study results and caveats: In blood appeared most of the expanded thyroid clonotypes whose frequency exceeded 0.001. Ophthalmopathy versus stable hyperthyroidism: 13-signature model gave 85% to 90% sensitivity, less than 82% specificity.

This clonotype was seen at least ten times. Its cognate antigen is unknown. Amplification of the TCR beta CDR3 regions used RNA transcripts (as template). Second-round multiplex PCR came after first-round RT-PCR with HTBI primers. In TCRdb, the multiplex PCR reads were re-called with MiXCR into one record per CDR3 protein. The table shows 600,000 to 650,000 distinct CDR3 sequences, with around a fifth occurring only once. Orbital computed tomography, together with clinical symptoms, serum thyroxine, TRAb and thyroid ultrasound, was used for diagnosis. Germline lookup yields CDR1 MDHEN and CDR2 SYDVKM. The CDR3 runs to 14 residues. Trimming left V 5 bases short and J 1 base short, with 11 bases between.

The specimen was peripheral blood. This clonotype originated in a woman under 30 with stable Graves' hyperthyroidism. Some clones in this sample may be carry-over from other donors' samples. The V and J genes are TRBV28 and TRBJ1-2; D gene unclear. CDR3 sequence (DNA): TGTGCCAGCAGTCAGGTTGGGGTTAACTATGGCTACACCTTC. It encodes CASSQVGVNYGYTF.